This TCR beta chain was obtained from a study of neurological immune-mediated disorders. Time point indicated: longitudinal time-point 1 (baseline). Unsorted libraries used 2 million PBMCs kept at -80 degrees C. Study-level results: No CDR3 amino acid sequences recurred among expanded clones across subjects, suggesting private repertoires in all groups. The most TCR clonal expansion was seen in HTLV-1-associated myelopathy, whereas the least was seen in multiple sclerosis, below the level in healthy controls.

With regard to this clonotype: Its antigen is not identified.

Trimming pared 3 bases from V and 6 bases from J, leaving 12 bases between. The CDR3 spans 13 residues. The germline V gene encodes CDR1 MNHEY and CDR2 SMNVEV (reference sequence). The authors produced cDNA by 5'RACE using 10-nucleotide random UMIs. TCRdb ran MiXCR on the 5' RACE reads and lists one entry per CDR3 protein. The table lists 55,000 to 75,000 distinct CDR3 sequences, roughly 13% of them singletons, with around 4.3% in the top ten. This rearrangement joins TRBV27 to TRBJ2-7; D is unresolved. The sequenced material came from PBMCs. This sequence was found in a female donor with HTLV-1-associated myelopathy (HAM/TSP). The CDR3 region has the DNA TGTGCCAGCAGTTTTGGGCATCTGGGCGAGCAGTACTTC. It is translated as CASSFGHLGEQYF.